The text below deals with one T cell receptor (beta chain). Libraries were prepared by immunoSEQ multiplex PCR; TCRdb keeps only in-frame clonotypes and omits some of them. The sample has 50,000 to 70,000 clones, over 65% seen once. The CDR3 is 12 residues long. V lost 2 bases to trimming and J lost 9 bases, with 8 bases between them. From germline, CDR1 is MDHEN and CDR2 SYDVKM. The record originates from a study of OX40 agonist ivuxolimab in advanced cancers. Material: CD4+ or CD8+ T cells sorted from blood, obtained in a trial of the OX40 agonist ivuxolimab. This chain connects TRBV28 to TRBJ2-1; possible D gene TRBD2, 7 bases. The clonotype was recovered from an adult with an advanced solid tumor such as melanoma, head and neck, liver or kidney cancer. The CDR3 protein is CASSLRGGEQFF. The CDR3 DNA reads as TGTGCCAGCAGTTTAAGGGGGGGTGAGCAGTTCTTC.